The 16 T cell receptor beta chains below come from one sample, sequenced in a study of CD8+ T cells in alopecia areata. RNA extraction was followed by reverse transcription into cDNA, which acted as the sequencing template. Generated by immunoSEQ multiplex PCR, the TCRdb table keeps only in-frame clones and is missing some. The sample holds around 97,000 clones, 65% to 90% seen once. Noted treatment: oral pan-JAK inhibitor, 5-10 mg twice daily. The material sequenced was CD8+ T cells sorted from blood, taken between weeks 30 and 35, from a patient treated with tofacitinib. The receptors originated from a human donor with alopecia areata.

The chain has TRBV5-4 and TRBJ2-5; the D gene is possibly TRBD1 (6 bases). The end of the DNA is better explained by TRBJ2-7, so the J call may be wrong. The CDR3 extends over 14 amino acids. Per the germline V gene, CDR1 is SGHNT and CDR2 is YYREEE (reference sequence). CDR3 in amino acids: CASSSTGFVHEQYF. CDR3 nucleotides: TGTGCCAGCAGCTCCACAGGGTTTGTCCACGAGCAGTACTTC.

The rearrangement uses TRBV10-3 and TRBJ2-7; unclear D gene. Trimming took off 2 bases at V and 0 bases at J, with 8 bases between the two ends. This CDR3 is 14 amino acids long. Germline CDR1 and CDR2: ENHRY and SYGVKD. As DNA, the CDR3 is TGTGCCATCAGTGAGCCCAGAAGCTCCTACGAGCAGTACTTC. This gives the protein CAISEPRSSYEQYF.

The V call is TRBV10-1, the J call TRBJ2-1, with D possibly TRBD1 on 5 matching bases. The CDR3 has 14 amino acids. CDR1 and CDR2 (germline): WNHNN, SYGVQD (reference sequence). Trimming took off 5 bases at V and 12 bases at J, with 20 bases between the two ends. The CDR3 DNA is TGCGCCAGCAGTCCGGTGAATGGCGAAGGGGCGCAGTTCTTC. As protein: CASSPVNGEGAQFF.

CDR3 in DNA: TGCGCCAGCAGCTCTGGGTCAGGGCTTCTAGGAGAGCAGTACTTC. Protein product: CASSSGSGLLGEQYF. This chain links TRBV5-1 with TRBJ2-7; tentative D call: TRBD1 (5 bases). Germline V CDR1 and CDR2: SGHRS, YFSETQ. CDR3 length: 15 amino acids. The ends were cut back, 3 bases at V and 7 bases at J, with 20 bases in the middle.

V usage is TRBV5-4 and J usage is TRBJ2-7; 7 bases map to TRBD2. The CDR3 has 14 amino acids. V gave up 3 bases and J gave up 4 bases; unmatched junction bases: 7. In germline, CDR1 is SGHNT, CDR2 YYREEE (reference sequence). The CDR3 is CASSYGGSLYEQYF. CDR3 nucleotides: TGTGCCAGCAGCTACGGGGGGTCGTTATACGAGCAGTACTTC.

The rearrangement joins TRBV11-2 to TRBJ2-7; 7 bases are shared with TRBD1. This CDR3 has 13 amino acids. Germline lookup yields CDR1 SGHAT and CDR2 FQNNGV. The V segment lost 5 bases and the J segment 5 bases; nucleotides outside the gene matches: 6. The CDR3 DNA is TGTGCCAGCAGCAAGGGACAGACCGACGAGCAGTACTTC. Protein product: CASSKGQTDEQYF.

This chain links TRBV11-2 with TRBJ2-7, with 7 positions matching TRBD1. J gave up 2 bases and V 0 bases, and 4 bases lay outside the gene matches. Looked up from germline, CDR1 is SGHAT and CDR2 is FQNNGV. The length of the CDR3 is 15 residues. The CDR3 protein is CASSLEGDSTYEQYF. CDR3 nucleotide sequence: TGTGCCAGCAGCTTAGAAGGGGACAGTACCTACGAGCAGTACTTC.

The chain is built from TRBV13 and TRBJ2-7; 8 nucleotides agree with TRBD1. This CDR3 contains 13 residues. Per the germline V gene, CDR1 is PRHDT and CDR2 is FYEKMQ (reference sequence). V shed 4 bases, J shed 5 bases, and the junction held 4 bases outside the gene matches. The CDR3 DNA reads TGTGCCAGCAGCTCGGACAGGGCCGACGAGCAGTACTTC. Translating it yields CASSSDRADEQYF.

This clone came up a few times. This chain links TRBV6-5 with TRBJ2-7, with 10 bases lining up with TRBD2. The ends lost 6 bases at V and 5 bases at J; junction bases unmatched: 10. The CDR3 is 15 residues long. Germline CDR1 MNHEY, CDR2 SVGAGI. The CDR3 sequence is CASSSRLAGDHEQYF. Written as DNA, the CDR3 is TGTGCCAGCAGCTCGCGGCTAGCGGGGGACCACGAGCAGTACTTC.

CDR3 loop: CAWTLRLAVYNEQFF. DNA of the CDR3: TGTGCCTGGACCTTGAGACTAGCGGTCTACAATGAGCAGTTCTTC. The chain has TRBV30 and TRBJ2-1; 9 bases match TRBD2. CDR3 size: 15 residues. With V trimmed by 4 bases and J by 3 bases, 7 bases remained unmatched. In germline, CDR1 is GTSNPN, CDR2 SVGIG (reference sequence).

The chain links TRBV13 to TRBJ2-1; the match to TRBD2 covers 8 bases. The CDR3 extends over 18 amino acids. Trimming took 1 base from V and 7 from J; bases not matched to a gene: 15. Germline V gene lookup returns CDR1 PRHDT and CDR2 FYEKMQ (reference sequence). In DNA, the CDR3 is TGTGCCAGCAGCTTAGACGGTTCTGGAGCGGGAGTAGGTAATGAGCAGTTCTTC. It codes for CASSLDGSGAGVGNEQFF.

The chain links TRBV27 to TRBJ2-2; perhaps TRBD2 as D (5 bases). Germline loops: CDR1 MNHEY, CDR2 SMNVEV (reference sequence). The V end lost 10 bases, the J end lost 8 bases, and 11 bases lay between the germline ends. This CDR3 has 11 residues. The CDR3 region has the DNA TGTGCCACTGGACTCGCGGGGGAGCTGTTTTTT. Translation: CATGLAGELFF.

The rearrangement joins TRBV5-4 to TRBJ1-1; possibly TRBD1 for D (6 bases). CDR3 size: 13 residues. From germline, CDR1 is SGHNT and CDR2 YYREEE (reference sequence). V dropped 7 bases and J dropped 1 base, with 11 bases sitting between them. This CDR3 is CASRLRGNTEAFF. As DNA, the CDR3 is TGTGCCAGCCGACTCAGGGGGAACACTGAAGCTTTCTTT. Variable domain in full (rest from reference TRBV5-4 and TRBJ1-1): ETGVTQSPTHLIKTRGQQVTLRCSSQSGHNTVSWYQQALGQGPQFIFQYYREEENGRGNFPPRFSGLQFPNYSSELNVNALELDDSALYLCASRLRGNTEAFFGQGTRLTVV.

The chain joins TRBV16 to TRBJ2-3; D is unclear. Germline-derived CDR1 and CDR2 are KGHSY and FQNENV. The CDR3 runs 16 residues. With 2 bases removed from V and 0 bases from J, the gap between germline ends came to 12 bases. The CDR3 DNA sequence: TGTGCCAGCAGCCAAGGAGCAGAGACTAGCACAGATACGCAGTATTTT. It translates to CASSQGAETSTDTQYF.

The table lists this clone with a few counts. The chain is built from TRBV7-9 and TRBJ2-5; tentative D call: TRBD2 (7 bases). V dropped 5 bases and J dropped 2 bases, with 12 bases sitting between them. The V gene's germline CDR1 is SEHNR and CDR2 FQNEAQ (reference sequence). The CDR3 is 14 amino acids. This CDR3 reads CASSARGGQETQYF. Here the CDR3 DNA reads TGTGCCAGCAGCGCCAGGGGAGGGCAAGAGACCCAGTACTTC.

This chain links TRBV30 with TRBJ2-3; TRBD2 matches 9 bases. V lost 2 bases to trimming and J lost 5 bases; unmatched junction nucleotides: 5. Germline-derived CDR1 and CDR2 are GTSNPN and SVGIG (reference sequence). The length of the CDR3 is 14 residues. CDR3 in DNA: TGTGCCTGGAGTTTTAGCGGGAGTGGAGATACGCAGTATTTT. It codes for CAWSFSGSGDTQYF.